This record concerns one T cell receptor beta chain sequence. Graves' hyperthyroidism was deemed stable absent ophthalmopathy progression within 18 months. Those with hyperthyroidism were 18 to 65 years old, newly diagnosed, and ill for under 2 months. Investigators excluded patients with uncontrolled infection, other autoimmune disease, pregnancy or lactation. PBMCs were collected from a roughly 10 ml volume of fresh peripheral blood. The entry originates in a study of T cells in Graves' hyperthyroidism and ophthalmopathy. It was RNA transcripts that yielded the amplified TCR beta CDR3 regions. The study used the HTBI primer set for a first-round RT-PCR of the TCR CDR3. TCRdb re-analysed the multiplex PCR reads in MiXCR, keeping a single row per CDR3 protein. The sample yields about 840,000 distinct CDR3 sequences, more than 30% seen once. Per the germline V gene, CDR1 is SGHRS and CDR2 is YFSETQ. The junction had 8 bases not matched to a gene; V was cut back by 7 bases and J by 0 bases. The CDR3 covers 15 residues.

The sample taken for sequencing was blood. V is TRBV5-1 and J is TRBJ2-7, with 9 positions matching TRBD2. The TCR originated in a man aged 18 to 30 with Graves' hyperthyroidism. The CDR3 sequence: CASQPGAGGSYEQYF. Written as DNA, the CDR3 is TGCGCCAGCCAACCCGGAGCGGGAGGCTCCTACGAGCAGTACTTC. The whole variable domain, remainder taken from reference TRBV5-1 and TRBJ2-7, is KAGVTQTPRYLIKTRGQQVTLSCSPISGHRSVSWYQQTPGQGLQFLFEYFSETQRNKGNFPGRFSGRQFSNSRSEMNVSTLELGDSALYLCASQPGAGGSYEQYFGPGTRLTVT.